The clone carrying this T cell receptor beta chain was seen at least ten times. Germline V lookup: CDR1 SNHLY, CDR2 FYNNEI. Trimming stripped 1 base from V and 3 bases from J, with 5 bases between. The CDR3 runs 13 residues. The sample belongs to a study of spatial heterogeneity in lung cancer. MiXCR was run by TCRdb on the 5' RACE reads, yielding one entry per CDR3 protein. This repertoire shows tens of thousands of distinct CDR3 sequences, about an eighth found once; its top ten account for 35% to 45%. Described time point: sample taken at primary tumor resection. Without sorting, whole RNA was sequenced from tumor, nontumor lung or frozen PBMC. Samples came from roughly 72 TRACERx patients with untreated early-stage lung cancer.

The specimen comprised PBMCs, sampled at surgery. The receptor was isolated from a male donor with early-stage non-small cell lung cancer. The chain links TRBV2 to TRBJ2-3, with D possibly being TRBD1 or TRBD2 (5 bases each). CDR3 sequence: CASSEGGTDTQYF. The DNA of the CDR3 is TGTGCCAGCAGTGAAGGGGGGACAGATACGCAGTATTTT.